The 25 T cell receptor beta chains listed next were all sequenced from one sample in a study of shared clonotypes between healthy human individuals. Measured with immunoSEQ multiplex PCR; TCRdb has only the in-frame clones, and not every one. The sample shows 450,000 to 650,000 clones, around three quarters of them seen only once. The sample was PBMCs. These receptors were obtained from a woman between 35 and 50 years old in good health. Some clones in this sample may be carry-over from other donors' samples.

V usage is TRBV29-1 and J usage is TRBJ2-7; D may be TRBD1 (6 bases). The CDR3 has 13 amino acids. From germline, CDR1 is SQVTM and CDR2 ANQGSEA. V was cut by 5 bases and J by 6 bases, with 17 bases left in between. CDR3: CSVRRTETGEQYF. CDR3 nucleotides: TGCAGCGTTAGGAGGACAGAGACAGGCGAGCAGTACTTC.

The V gene is TRBV5-1, the J gene TRBJ2-1; 13 nucleotides line up with TRBD2. The CDR3 contains 14 residues. Per the germline V gene, CDR1 is SGHRS and CDR2 is YFSETQ. The junction had 4 bases not matched to a gene; V was cut back by 4 bases and J by 9 bases. The CDR3 is CASSTTSGRAEQFF. CDR3 nucleotide sequence: TGCGCCAGCAGCACTACTAGCGGGAGGGCTGAGCAGTTCTTC.

The chain joins TRBV7-9 to TRBJ1-1; D is uncertain. With 3 bases removed from V and 4 bases from J, the gap between germline ends came to 9 bases. Germline V gene sequence: CDR1 SEHNR, CDR2 FQNEAQ (reference sequence). The CDR3 sequence is 13 residues long. The DNA for the CDR3 is TGTGCCAGCAGCTTTTCTGGGAGCACTGAAGCTTTCTTT. Amino acid sequence: CASSFSGSTEAFF.

This clone was detected many times. Other DNA sequences in this specimen translate into the identical CDR3. The chain uses TRBV30 and TRBJ1-6; 9 bases match TRBD1. The CDR3 extends over 13 amino acids. Germline V CDR1 and CDR2: GTSNPN, SVGIG (reference sequence). V was clipped by 1 base and J by 9 bases; unmatched bases: 1. CDR3 DNA: TGTGCCTGGAGTGAGGACAGGGGTTCACCCCTCCACTTT. It codes for CAWSEDRGSPLHF. Looking up the rest from reference TRBV30 and TRBJ1-6 gives the full variable domain: SQTIHQWPATLVQPVGSPLSLECTVEGTSNPNLYWYRQAAGRGLQLLFYSVGIGQISSEVPQNLSASRPQDRQFILSSKKLLLSDSGFYLCAWSEDRGSPLHFGNGTRLTVT.

The table lists this clone with a few counts. In nucleotides, the CDR3 is TGCAGCGTCTCCCCCCAGCGGTTTTACGTGAAGAATGAGCAGTTCTTC. Translating gives CSVSPQRFYVKNEQFF. The V gene is TRBV29-1, the J gene TRBJ2-1, with TRBD2 as a possible D gene (5 bases). Germline CDR1 is SQVTM and CDR2 is ANQGSEA. The length of the CDR3 is 16 residues. The ends were cut back, 6 bases at V and 7 bases at J, with 25 bases in the middle.

This chain joins TRBV6-5 and TRBJ2-1; D may be TRBD1 (5 bases). Trimming left V 0 bases short and J 8 bases short, with 11 bases between. The CDR3 consists of 14 residues. The V gene's germline CDR1 is MNHEY and CDR2 SVGAGI. The CDR3 sequence is CASSYSAGRYEQFF. The CDR3 region has the DNA TGTGCCAGCAGTTACTCTGCAGGGCGCTATGAGCAGTTCTTC.

The chain is built from TRBV21-1 and TRBJ2-2; the table's TRBD1 call for D was not verified on the DNA. TRBV21-1 counts as a pseudogene. The CDR3 extends over 16 amino acids. CDR3: CASSKALKGAPGELFF. The CDR3, as DNA: TGTGCCAGCAGCAAAGCCCTAAAGGGGGCACCCGGGGAGCTGTTTTTT.

The chain uses TRBV5-5 and TRBJ1-5; D remains ambiguous. The CDR3 extends over 15 amino acids. The V end lost 2 bases, the J end lost 3 bases, and 12 bases lay between the germline ends. Germline CDR1 and CDR2: SGHKS and YYEKEE (reference sequence). CDR3 sequence reads: CASSFLGDDNQPQHF. For the CDR3, the DNA is TGTGCCAGCAGCTTTTTGGGTGACGACAATCAGCCCCAGCATTTT. Full variable domain (missing parts from reference TRBV5-5 and TRBJ1-5): DAGVTQSPTHLIKTRGQQVTLRCSPISGHKSVSWYQQVLGQGPQFIFQYYEKEERGRGNFPDRFSARQFPNYSSELNVNALLLGDSALYLCASSFLGDDNQPQHFGDGTRLSIL.

V usage is TRBV15 and J usage is TRBJ1-2; D is uncertain. Trimming took off 3 bases at V and 4 bases at J, with 9 bases between the two ends. Per the germline V gene, CDR1 is LNHNV and CDR2 is YYDKDF (reference sequence). The CDR3 totals 13 residues. The CDR3 spells CATSSPWPYGYTF. For the CDR3, the DNA is TGTGCCACCAGCAGCCCCTGGCCCTATGGCTACACCTTC.

This clone came up a few times. The V and J genes are TRBV4-1 and TRBJ2-5; weak D call: TRBD1 (6 bases). The J call may be in error: the DNA end matches TRBJ2-7 better. CDR1 MGHRA and CDR2 YSYEKL come from the germline V gene. The CDR3 contains 13 residues. The chain's CDR3 is CASSPGTFYEQYF. DNA for the CDR3: TGCGCCAGCAGCCCAGGGACATTCTACGAGCAGTACTTC.

The rearrangement links TRBV7-8 to TRBJ2-1; D is ambiguous. CDR1 is SGHVS and CDR2 is FQNEAQ in the germline V gene. The CDR3 loop spans 11 amino acids. V lost 5 bases and J 6 bases, leaving 5 bases between the germline ends. The CDR3 DNA reads as TGTGCCAGCAGCCTCCTCAATGAGCAGTTCTTC. Protein: CASSLLNEQFF.

J is TRBJ1-1 and V is TRBV7-3, with unresolved D. The germline V and J ends were trimmed by 5 bases and 6 bases, with 13 bases remaining between them. This CDR3 has 13 amino acids. Germline assignment: CDR1 SGHTA and CDR2 FQGTGA. The DNA of the CDR3 is TGTGCCAGCAGCCAACCGGGTGTTTCTGAAGCTTTCTTT. This encodes CASSQPGVSEAFF.

J is TRBJ2-7 and V is TRBV27; 7 bases agree with TRBD1. The ends lost 2 bases at V and 5 bases at J; junction bases unmatched: 6. This CDR3 contains 14 residues. CDR1 MNHEY and CDR2 SMNVEV come from the germline V gene (reference sequence). Here the CDR3 reads CASSLRRGSHEQYF. The CDR3, as DNA: TGTGCCAGCAGTTTACGCAGGGGGTCCCACGAGCAGTACTTC.

This chain uses TRBV30 with TRBJ2-3, with D hard to call. The germline V gene has CDR1 GTSNPN and CDR2 SVGIG (reference sequence). This CDR3 has 11 residues. V was shortened by 2 bases and J by 8 bases, with 8 bases between the two germline ends. CDR3 in DNA: TGTGCCTGGAGTTCCAGATCTACGCAGTATTTT. It encodes CAWSSRSTQYF.

In regard to this clone: Other nucleotide sequences from this sample produce the same CDR3. The chain couples TRBV5-1 to TRBJ2-5; TRBD2 matches at 7 bases. The CDR3 consists of 13 residues. V shed 4 bases, J shed 5 bases, and the junction held 5 bases outside the gene matches. Germline values: CDR1 SGHRS, CDR2 YFSETQ. The CDR3 reads CASSRAGEETQYF. CDR3 DNA: TGCGCCAGCAGCCGCGCGGGGGAGGAGACCCAGTACTTC. The variable domain in full, with the rest retrieved from reference TRBV5-1 and TRBJ2-5, is KAGVTQTPRYLIKTRGQQVTLSCSPISGHRSVSWYQQTPGQGLQFLFEYFSETQRNKGNFPGRFSGRQFSNSRSEMNVSTLELGDSALYLCASSRAGEETQYFGPGTRLLVL.

This clone showed up just once. The V call is TRBV28, the J call TRBJ1-5; D might be TRBD1 (6 bases). Per germline, CDR1 MDHEN and CDR2 SYDVKM. The CDR3 consists of 18 residues. Trimming left V 5 bases short and J 4 bases short, with 24 bases between. This CDR3 is CASSTVAFSGGQNQPQHF. DNA of the CDR3: TGTGCCAGCAGTACCGTTGCCTTTTCCGGGGGGCAAAATCAGCCCCAGCATTTT.

V gene TRBV18 combines with J gene TRBJ2-7, with TRBD2 as a possible D gene (6 bases). V was pared by 5 bases and J by 2 bases, with 16 bases between. The CDR3 has 15 residues. Germline V gene lookup returns CDR1 KGHSH and CDR2 LQKENI. In DNA, the CDR3 is TGTGCCAGCTCAGCAGGGTGGAGGGAAGCCTACGAGCAGTACTTC. This translates into CASSAGWREAYEQYF.

The chain recombines TRBV4-3 with TRBJ2-7, with D hard to call. This CDR3 is built from 13 residues. The V gene lost 0 bases and the J gene lost 5 bases, with 8 bases spanning the gap. The germline CDR1 and CDR2 sequences are LGHNA and YSLEER. The CDR3 DNA reads TGCGCCAGCAGCCAAGATCTAGAGGACGAGCAGTACTTC. Translating it yields CASSQDLEDEQYF.

This clone was picked up a small number of times. CDR3 sequence: CASSPDRDGFNTEAFF. CDR3 DNA sequence: TGTGCCAGCAGCCCTGACAGGGATGGATTCAACACTGAAGCTTTCTTT. V usage is TRBV4-2 and J usage is TRBJ1-1; 7 bases agree with TRBD1. The CDR3 consists of 16 residues. The germline CDR1 and CDR2 sequences are LGHNA and YNFKEQ. J was trimmed by 2 bases and V by 4 bases; bases with no gene match: 10.

This chain connects TRBV6-4 to TRBJ2-2; D remains ambiguous. The germline V gene encodes CDR1 MRHNA and CDR2 SNTAGT. The CDR3 totals 13 residues. V lost 2 bases and J 5 bases, leaving 6 bases between the germline ends. Here the CDR3 reads CASSDRSTGELFF. As DNA, the CDR3 is TGTGCCAGCAGTGACAGGTCGACCGGGGAGCTGTTTTTT.

The table lists this clone with many counts. The J gene is TRBJ1-2, the V gene TRBV28; a weak D match, TRBD1 (5 bases). V lost 6 bases and J lost 7, with 21 bases in between. The CDR3 has 15 amino acids. Germline CDR1 reads MDHEN; CDR2 reads SYDVKM. CDR3 residues: CASRREWGYLFGYTF. The CDR3 coding sequence is TGTGCCAGCAGGCGCGAGTGGGGGTACCTATTTGGCTACACCTTC.

This CDR3 is CASSFYPDIDGYTF. Written as DNA, the CDR3 is TGTGCCAGCAGTTTCTACCCGGACATCGACGGCTACACCTTC. V and J are TRBV2 and TRBJ1-2; D perhaps matches TRBD1 (5 bases). V shed 5 bases and J shed 8 bases, with 18 bases lying between them. CDR3 size: 14 residues. Per germline, CDR1 SNHLY and CDR2 FYNNEI. Complete variable domain (other parts from reference TRBV2 and TRBJ1-2): EPEVTQTPSHQVTQMGQEVILRCVPISNHLYFYWYRQILGQKVEFLVSFYNNEISEKSEIFDDQFSVERPDGSNFTLKIRSTKLEDSAMYFCASSFYPDIDGYTFGSGTRLTVV.

In regard to this clone: This sequence may be a read error, since a much larger clone differs from it by one base. The genes are TRBV7-3 and TRBJ2-1, with 7 positions matching TRBD2. Germline CDR1 reads SGHTA; CDR2 reads FQGTGA. The CDR3 has 15 amino acids. The V segment lost 5 bases and the J segment 8 bases; nucleotides outside the gene matches: 12. CDR3 in amino acids: CASSLQGGPRDEQFF. The CDR3 region has the DNA TGTGCCAGCAGCCTCCAGGGAGGGCCGAGAGATGAGCAGTTCTTC.

V is TRBV18 and J is TRBJ1-4; D possibly corresponds to TRBD1 (6 bases). Trimming removed 3 bases at V and 0 bases at J, with 23 bases between. Germline loops: CDR1 KGHSH, CDR2 LQKENI. This CDR3 contains 20 residues. The CDR3 region is CASSPRISGGNYATNEKLFF. In DNA, the CDR3 is TGTGCCAGCTCACCCCGTATATCGGGGGGCAACTATGCAACTAATGAAAAACTGTTTTTT.

This clone was recorded a few times. The chain combines TRBV5-4 with TRBJ2-1; possibly TRBD2 for D (5 bases). V was cut by 3 bases and J by 5 bases, with 21 bases left in between. CDR1 and CDR2 (germline): SGHNT, YYREEE (reference sequence). The CDR3 has 17 amino acids. The CDR3 nucleotides are TGTGCCAGCAGCTCCCTTGGGCGAGGGAGTGGGAACAATGAGCAGTTCTTC. This sequence encodes CASSSLGRGSGNNEQFF. Together with reference TRBV5-4 and TRBJ2-1, the CDR3 gives the full variable domain: ETGVTQSPTHLIKTRGQQVTLRCSSQSGHNTVSWYQQALGQGPQFIFQYYREEENGRGNFPPRFSGLQFPNYSSELNVNALELDDSALYLCASSSLGRGSGNNEQFFGPGTRLTVL.